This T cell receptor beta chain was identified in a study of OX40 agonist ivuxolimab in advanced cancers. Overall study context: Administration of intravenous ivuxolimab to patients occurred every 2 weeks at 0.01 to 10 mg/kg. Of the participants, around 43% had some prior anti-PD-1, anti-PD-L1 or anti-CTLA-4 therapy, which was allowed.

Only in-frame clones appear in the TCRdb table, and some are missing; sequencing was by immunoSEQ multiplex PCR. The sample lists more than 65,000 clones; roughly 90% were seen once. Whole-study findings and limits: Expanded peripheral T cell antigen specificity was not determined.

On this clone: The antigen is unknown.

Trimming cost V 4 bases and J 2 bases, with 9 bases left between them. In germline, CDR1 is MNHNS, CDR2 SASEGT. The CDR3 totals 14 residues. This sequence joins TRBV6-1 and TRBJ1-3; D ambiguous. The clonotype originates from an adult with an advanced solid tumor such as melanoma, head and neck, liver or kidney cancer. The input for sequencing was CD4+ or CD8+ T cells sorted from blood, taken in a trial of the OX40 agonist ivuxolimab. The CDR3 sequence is CASSVRGAGNTIYF. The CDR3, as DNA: TGTGCCAGCAGTGTTCGAGGAGCTGGAAACACCATATATTTT.